This is a list of T cell receptor beta chains from one sample in a study of shared T cell receptors in the human thymus. The assay was immunoSEQ multiplex PCR, and TCRdb's table has in-frame clones only and misses some. Of some 400,000 clones in the sample, 85% to 95% were seen once. Material for sequencing was thymocytes. All receptors come from a human donor. Each CDR3 is given with its conserved first and last residue. Each record gives: D gene, clone size, V gene, J gene, CDR3 DNA, CDR3 protein. The D gene is left open where the match is weak. The listing skips clone size in some rows; elsewhere it reads once, few, many or a size class.

d_call: .; clone_size: .; v_call: TRBV9; j_call: TRBJ1-1; cdr3_nt: TGTGCCAGCAGCCCCAGACAGACCAAAATGAACACTGAAGCTTTCTTT; cdr3_aa: CASSPRQTKMNTEAFF
d_call: .; clone_size: .; v_call: TRBV18; j_call: TRBJ1-1; cdr3_nt: TGTGCCAGCTCACCTGGGGGGAGGATGAACACTGAAGCTTTCTTT; cdr3_aa: CASSPGGRMNTEAFF
d_call: TRBD1; clone_size: .; v_call: TRBV7-9; j_call: TRBJ2-1; cdr3_nt: TGTGCCAGCAGCATACCCGGGACAGGAGGGCGAGGGTCCTACAATGAGCAGTTCTTC; cdr3_aa: CASSIPGTGGRGSYNEQFF
d_call: .; clone_size: .; v_call: TRBV4-1; j_call: TRBJ2-5; cdr3_nt: TGCGCCAGCAGCCAAGTCTCGATCCCAGGACTACCTCAAGAGACCCAGTACTTC; cdr3_aa: CASSQVSIPGLPQETQYF
d_call: .; clone_size: .; v_call: TRBV28; j_call: TRBJ2-7; cdr3_nt: TGTGCCAGCAGTCCCCCCGGGACAAGTAACTCCTACGAGCAGTACTTC; cdr3_aa: CASSPPGTSNSYEQYF
d_call: .; clone_size: .; v_call: TRBV7-9; j_call: TRBJ2-7; cdr3_nt: TGTGCCAGCAGCAGCCGTGTGGGGCTCTACGAGCAGTACTTC; cdr3_aa: CASSSRVGLYEQYF
d_call: .; clone_size: .; v_call: TRBV7-6; j_call: TRBJ1-5; cdr3_nt: TGTGCCAGCAGCCAGACGGGAAGTGGCAATCAGCCCCAGCATTTT; cdr3_aa: CASSQTGSGNQPQHF
d_call: TRBD1; clone_size: .; v_call: TRBV28; j_call: TRBJ2-1; cdr3_nt: TGTGCCAGCAGTCCTGGACAGGGATTGGATGAGCAGTTCTTC; cdr3_aa: CASSPGQGLDEQFF
d_call: .; clone_size: .; v_call: TRBV27; j_call: TRBJ2-5; cdr3_nt: TGTGCCAGCGGGGACCGACTTTTGGAGACCCAGTACTTC; cdr3_aa: CASGDRLLETQYF
d_call: .; clone_size: .; v_call: TRBV18; j_call: TRBJ1-2; cdr3_nt: TGTGCCAGCTCATGCCCGCCGCAGGGAAACTATGGCTACACCTTC; cdr3_aa: CASSCPPQGNYGYTF
d_call: TRBD1; clone_size: .; v_call: TRBV18; j_call: TRBJ1-5; cdr3_nt: TGTGCCAGCTCAACCCCCACAGGGGAGGTGGGCAATCAGCCCCAGCATTTT; cdr3_aa: CASSTPTGEVGNQPQHF
d_call: .; clone_size: .; v_call: TRBV28; j_call: TRBJ1-5; cdr3_nt: TGTGCCAGCAGTTTGGTATCTGTCCCAAGAGGCGGCAATCAGCCCCAGCATTTT; cdr3_aa: CASSLVSVPRGGNQPQHF
d_call: TRBD1; clone_size: .; v_call: TRBV9; j_call: TRBJ2-3; cdr3_nt: TGTGCCAGCAGCGTAGAGGACAGGGGAGGAGATACGCAGTATTTT; cdr3_aa: CASSVEDRGGDTQYF
d_call: TRBD1; clone_size: once; v_call: TRBV2; j_call: TRBJ2-7; cdr3_nt: TGTGCCAGCAGCTGGGACAGGGGCGGAGAGCAGTACTTC; cdr3_aa: CASSWDRGGEQYF
d_call: .; clone_size: .; v_call: TRBV28; j_call: TRBJ1-5; cdr3_nt: TGTGCCAGCAGTTTATGGGAGGGACGCAATCAGCCCCAGCATTTT; cdr3_aa: CASSLWEGRNQPQHF
d_call: .; clone_size: few; v_call: TRBV9; j_call: TRBJ2-7; cdr3_nt: TGTGCCAGCAGCCCCGGTGACCCACGCAACGAGCAGTACTTC; cdr3_aa: CASSPGDPRNEQYF
d_call: TRBD2; clone_size: .; v_call: TRBV6-6; j_call: TRBJ2-7; cdr3_nt: TGTGCCAGCACCAGACTAGCGGGAGGCCACGAGCAGTACTTC; cdr3_aa: CASTRLAGGHEQYF
d_call: .; clone_size: .; v_call: TRBV5-6; j_call: TRBJ2-3; cdr3_nt: TGTGCCAGCAGCTCAAGGAGGGATACGCAGTATTTT; cdr3_aa: CASSSRRDTQYF
d_call: .; clone_size: .; v_call: TRBV29-1; j_call: TRBJ2-3; cdr3_nt: TGCAGCGTTGTAATGGTGGGATCCGTGTGGGCGCAGTATTTT; cdr3_aa: CSVVMVGSVWAQYF
d_call: .; clone_size: .; v_call: TRBV5-1; j_call: TRBJ2-7; cdr3_nt: TGCGCCAGCAGAACCTTAGCGGAGGAGCGTCTGTACGAGCAGTACTTC; cdr3_aa: CASRTLAEERLYEQYF
d_call: TRBD1; clone_size: .; v_call: TRBV18; j_call: TRBJ1-4; cdr3_nt: TGTGCCAGCTCACCAGCACTCGACAGGGATAATGAAAAACTGTTTTTT; cdr3_aa: CASSPALDRDNEKLFF
d_call: .; clone_size: .; v_call: TRBV7-7; j_call: TRBJ2-5; cdr3_nt: TGTGCCAGCAGCTTAAGGCCAGAGACCCAGTACTTC; cdr3_aa: CASSLRPETQYF
d_call: TRBD2; clone_size: .; v_call: TRBV27; j_call: TRBJ2-7; cdr3_nt: TGTGCCAGCAGAAGCGGGAGCTCCTACGAGCAGTACTTC; cdr3_aa: CASRSGSSYEQYF
d_call: .; clone_size: .; v_call: TRBV20-1; j_call: TRBJ2-3; cdr3_nt: TGCAGTGCCTACACAGATACGCAGTATTTT; cdr3_aa: CSAYTDTQYF
d_call: .; clone_size: .; v_call: TRBV4-3; j_call: TRBJ1-1; cdr3_nt: TGCGCCAGCAGCCAGAAATACCGGGGAGGGGTGGCTGAAGCTTTCTTT; cdr3_aa: CASSQKYRGGVAEAFF
d_call: TRBD1; clone_size: .; v_call: TRBV19; j_call: TRBJ2-7; cdr3_nt: TGTGCCAGTAGCCGGGACAGGGGGTCCTACGAGCAGTACTTC; cdr3_aa: CASSRDRGSYEQYF
d_call: .; clone_size: .; v_call: TRBV5-1; j_call: TRBJ1-2; cdr3_nt: TGCGCCAGCAGCCCTACCCCGGAGGCCCCTAGCTATGGCTACACCTTC; cdr3_aa: CASSPTPEAPSYGYTF
d_call: .; clone_size: .; v_call: TRBV6-6; j_call: TRBJ2-4; cdr3_nt: TGTGCCAGCAGTTATTTGGATTTAGGGGCCAAAAACATTCAGTACTTC; cdr3_aa: CASSYLDLGAKNIQYF
d_call: TRBD1; clone_size: .; v_call: TRBV5-3; j_call: TRBJ2-7; cdr3_nt: TGTGCCAGCAGCTTACGGACAGGGTGTGGTGAGCAGTACTTC; cdr3_aa: CASSLRTGCGEQYF
d_call: .; clone_size: .; v_call: TRBV27; j_call: TRBJ1-1; cdr3_nt: TGTGCCAGCAGAATCACTTTACCGAAAGGGGGGGGCGCGAACACTGAAGCTTTCTTT; cdr3_aa: CASRITLPKGGGANTEAFF
d_call: TRBD2; clone_size: .; v_call: TRBV5-1; j_call: TRBJ2-2; cdr3_nt: TGCGCCAGCCGTAGCGGGAGGGAAGAGAACACCGGGGAGCTGTTTTTT; cdr3_aa: CASRSGREENTGELFF
d_call: .; clone_size: .; v_call: TRBV30; j_call: TRBJ1-5; cdr3_nt: TGTGCCTGGAGTGTATCAAACCAGTTGGGGGAGAATAATCAGCCCCAGCATTTT; cdr3_aa: CAWSVSNQLGENNQPQHF
d_call: .; clone_size: .; v_call: TRBV7-8; j_call: TRBJ1-5; cdr3_nt: TGTGCCAGCAGCATAGGGCGTAAGGGCAATCAGCCCCAGCATTTT; cdr3_aa: CASSIGRKGNQPQHF
d_call: .; clone_size: .; v_call: TRBV28; j_call: TRBJ2-4; cdr3_nt: TGTGCCAGCAGTTTCACCACTGGGGGAGCGGAGGCCAAAAACATTCAGTACTTC; cdr3_aa: CASSFTTGGAEAKNIQYF
d_call: TRBD2; clone_size: .; v_call: TRBV6-4; j_call: TRBJ2-1; cdr3_nt: TGTGCCAGCAGTCCCGGGACTAGCTCTCCCCCGCAGTTCTTC; cdr3_aa: CASSPGTSSPPQFF